Below, 16 T cell receptor beta chains from the same sample are listed, as sequenced in a study of low-dose radiotherapy and immunotherapy resistance in tumors. The time point: before trial treatment. Priming of first-strand cDNA relied on TRAV- and TRBV-specific primers (covering alpha and beta chains). The PCR that amplified TCRs ran for 15 to 25 cycles, relying on a constant-region primer and a V-primer adapter. MiXCR, run by TCRdb on the reads, gives a single entry per CDR3 protein. The repertoire has 80,000 to 95,000 distinct CDR3 sequences, 9% to 9.5% of them found once; the top ten carry 0.8% to 1.3%. The input for sequencing was PBMCs, taken before treatment. These receptors came from a male donor with prostate cancer.

The sample holds a few counts of this clonotype. The V and J genes are TRBV3-1 and TRBJ2-5, with TRBD2 matching 7 bases. The germline gives CDR1 LGHDT, CDR2 YNNKEL (reference sequence). The V gene end was trimmed by 0 bases and the J gene end by 4 bases; junction bases not matched to a gene: 11. The CDR3 has 17 residues. Written as DNA, the CDR3 is TGTGCCAGCAGCCAAGATGCCCCCTTTTTAGCGGGAGAGACCCAGTACTTC. Protein sequence: CASSQDAPFLAGETQYF.

This clonotype was found many times. The chain couples TRBV12-3 or TRBV12-4 to TRBJ2-1; 10 bases map to TRBD1. V shed 7 bases and J 9 bases; nucleotides not matched to a gene: 15. There are 16 residues in the CDR3. The CDR3 here is CASTRAGTGDSGEQFF. Written as DNA, the CDR3 is TGTGCCAGCACCCGAGCCGGGACAGGGGATTCGGGTGAGCAGTTCTTC.

V is TRBV5-5 and J is TRBJ2-7; a weak D match, TRBD2 (6 bases). V was cut by 2 bases and J by 5 bases, with 14 bases left in between. Germline V gives CDR1 SGHKS, CDR2 YYEKEE (reference sequence). The CDR3 contains 14 residues. CDR3 in amino acids: CASSFGGTLDEQYF. CDR3 sequence (DNA): TGTGCCAGCAGCTTCGGCGGGACCCTCGACGAGCAGTACTTC.

There are many counts of this clonotype. J is TRBJ2-7 and V is TRBV4-3; TRBD2 matches 8 bases. Per germline, CDR1 LGHNA and CDR2 YSLEER. The CDR3 covers 15 residues. The V segment lost 1 base and the J segment 5 bases; nucleotides outside the gene matches: 7. The chain's CDR3 is CASSQAWVSGNEQYF. CDR3 in DNA: TGCGCCAGCAGCCAAGCCTGGGTTAGCGGGAACGAGCAGTACTTC.

This clonotype showed up many times. Germline is not matched at one junction end, which may reflect a read error. This sequence joins TRBV7-2 and TRBJ2-7; TRBD2 aligns across 9 bases. The CDR3 consists of 12 residues. Germline V gives CDR1 SGHTA, CDR2 FQGNSA. The CDR3, as DNA: TGTGCCAGCAGCCCCAGTGGCGGGAGGGCGGTCTTC. This sequence encodes CASSPSGGRAVF.

The chain couples TRBV14 to TRBJ2-1, with TRBD2 matching over 10 bases. CDR1 SGHDN and CDR2 FVKESK come from the germline V gene. CDR3 length: 20 residues. V shed 1 base, J shed 12 bases, and the junction held 24 bases outside the gene matches. The CDR3 sequence is CASSQAIRWDGTSAALGQFF. For the CDR3, the DNA is TGTGCCAGCAGCCAAGCGATAAGATGGGATGGGACTAGCGCCGCTCTGGGGCAGTTCTTC.

The sample holds many counts of this clonotype. The gene calls are TRBV2 and TRBJ2-1, with D unresolved. This CDR3 is built from 13 residues. The V and J ends lost 11 bases and 0 bases respectively, with 11 bases between them. Germline V lookup: CDR1 SNHLY, CDR2 FYNNEI. The DNA for the CDR3 is TGTGCCTGCCAATTAAGCTCCTACAATGAGCAGTTCTTC. It translates to CACQLSSYNEQFF.

This clonotype was recorded many times. The chain is built from TRBV28 and TRBJ2-2, with 10 bases matching TRBD2. V shed 7 bases, J shed 0 bases, and the junction held 14 bases outside the gene matches. CDR1 is MDHEN and CDR2 is SYDVKM in the germline V gene. The CDR3 consists of 19 residues. The CDR3 region has the DNA TGTGCCAGCACTCCCGGGACTAGCGTTTTCCCCCCGAACACCGGGGAGCTGTTTTTT. Protein: CASTPGTSVFPPNTGELFF.

This clonotype has ten or more counts. The rearrangement links TRBV29-1 to TRBJ2-1, with 8 nucleotides matching TRBD2. CDR1 is SQVTM, CDR2 ANQGSEA, per germline. The CDR3 covers 18 residues. The J segment lost 3 bases and the V segment lost 2 bases, leaving 15 bases of the junction unmatched. CDR3 loop: CSVELAAGGSEVYNEQFF. The CDR3, as DNA: TGCAGCGTTGAATTAGCTGCGGGGGGCTCCGAGGTCTACAATGAGCAGTTCTTC.

Comments on this clonotype: A read error is likely here: a far larger clone is one base away. The chain is built from TRBV5-8 and TRBJ1-6; D remains unclear. Germline-derived CDR1 and CDR2 are SGHTS and YDEGEE. V lost 4 bases and J lost 8, with 10 bases in between. The length of the CDR3 is 13 residues. As DNA, the CDR3 is TGTGCCAGCAGCCTCGAGGCGGATTCACCCCTCCACTTT. This codes for CASSLEADSPLHF.

A single count supports this clonotype. It is likely a read error: a sequence one base away is far more abundant. V and J are TRBV28 and TRBJ2-1, with 8 bases matching TRBD2. The CDR3 length is 16 residues. Germline V lookup: CDR1 MDHEN, CDR2 SYDVKM. The CDR3 DNA follows: TGTGCCAGCAGTTTCAACATAGCGGGGAGCTACAATGAGCTGTTCTTC. It translates to CASSFNIAGSYNELFF.

This clonotype occurred many times. This chain connects TRBV24-1 to TRBJ2-5, with D possibly TRBD1 on 6 matching bases. The V and J ends lost 7 bases and 5 bases respectively, with 10 bases between them. Germline loops: CDR1 KGHDR, CDR2 SFDVKD. The CDR3 is 12 amino acids. This CDR3 reads CATRGQKETQYF. In DNA form, the CDR3 reads TGTGCCACCAGGGGACAAAAGGAGACCCAGTACTTC.

At least ten counts were recorded for this clonotype. The chain uses TRBV19 and TRBJ2-2; D not resolved. Germline-derived CDR1 and CDR2 are LNHDA and SQIVND (reference sequence). The CDR3 sequence is 13 residues long. V lost 3 bases and J lost 3, with 5 bases in between. The CDR3 sequence is CASSIKDTGELFF. The CDR3 coding sequence is TGTGCCAGTAGTATCAAGGACACCGGGGAGCTGTTTTTT.

The sample holds a few counts of this clonotype. It may be a read error: a sequence one base away is much more abundant. The genes are TRBV20-1 and TRBJ2-1; D call uncertain. Trimming took off 0 bases at V and 6 bases at J, with 12 bases between the two ends. The CDR3 covers 14 residues. From germline, CDR1 is DFQATT and CDR2 SNEGSKA (reference sequence). This CDR3 reads CSARDPNMGNEQFF. CDR3 in DNA: TGCAGTGCTAGAGACCCTAACATGGGCAATGAGCAGTTCTTC.

A note on this clonotype: Possible read error: a much larger clone is one base away. The rearrangement joins TRBV19 to TRBJ2-1; D is perhaps TRBD1 or TRBD2 (5 bases each). The CDR3 consists of 13 residues. The V and J ends lost 1 base and 6 bases respectively, with 7 bases between them. CDR1 and CDR2 from the germline V gene are LNHDA and SQIVND (reference sequence). The CDR3 loop reads CASSIVRGNEQFF. As DNA, the CDR3 is TGTGCCAGTAGTATAGTGAGGGGCAATGAGCAGTTCTTC.

Regarding this clonotype: One base away lies a much larger clone, so this may be a sequencing read error. The J gene is TRBJ2-5, the V gene TRBV20-1, with a weak D call TRBD1 (6 bases). In germline, CDR1 is DFQATT, CDR2 SNEGSKA (reference sequence). The CDR3 is made up of 14 amino acids. The CDR3 reads CSTRTAQGQETQYF. The CDR3 bases are TGCAGTACTAGGACAGCCCAGGGCCAGGAGACCCAGTACTTC.